The TCR beta chain described here comes from a study of blood T cell repertoires in COVID-19. Study summary: Samples of COVID-19 (acute and convalescent) were obtained from the United States, Italy and Spain. The cDNA or gDNA used as material had been derived from T cells, B-cell-depleted T cells, or PBMCs.

The length of the CDR3 is 14 residues. Trimming left V 2 bases short and J 0 bases short, with 5 bases between. CDR1 and CDR2 (germline): SNHLY, FYNNEI. Profiled with immunoSEQ multiplex PCR; TCRdb holds only in-frame clones, not every one. The sample lists some 210,000 clones; approximately 82% were seen once. The chain combines TRBV2 with TRBJ1-5, with D unresolved. The receptor was isolated from a man aged 45-65 years with active or convalescent COVID-19. What was sequenced was peripheral blood. CDR3 DNA: TGTGCCAGCAGTGAAATAATTAGCAATCAGCCCCAGCATTTT. Its translation is CASSEIISNQPQHF.